Below, 15 T cell receptor beta chains from the same sample are listed, as sequenced in a study of blood T cell repertoires in COVID-19. Some clones are missing from TCRdb's copy, which holds only in-frame ones; the method was immunoSEQ multiplex PCR. The table records 240,000 or so clones, 85% to 90% of them present only once. Sequencing used peripheral blood. The source of these receptors is a middle-aged woman who had recovered from COVID-19.

The chain links TRBV6-5 to TRBJ1-3; D is undetermined. CDR1 is MNHEY, CDR2 SVGAGI, per germline. The V and J ends lost 8 bases and 0 bases respectively, with 11 bases between them. The CDR3 spans 14 residues. Written as DNA, the CDR3 is TGTGCCAGCTTTGGTCTAGACTCTGGAAACACCATATATTTT. The encoded protein is CASFGLDSGNTIYF.

V and J are TRBV5-1 and TRBJ2-3, with D tentatively TRBD2 (5 bases). Germline-derived CDR1 and CDR2 are SGHRS and YFSETQ. Trimming left V 1 base short and J 0 bases short, with 9 bases between. The CDR3 totals 15 residues. The CDR3 coding sequence is TGCGCCAGCAGCTTGCGGGGAACTAGCACAGATACGCAGTATTTT. Its translation: CASSLRGTSTDTQYF.

The gene calls are TRBV10-2 and TRBJ1-1, with D perhaps TRBD1 (6 bases). Germline assignment: CDR1 WSHSY and CDR2 SAAADI. The CDR3 runs to 14 residues. V was pared by 6 bases and J by 1 base, with 12 bases between. Here the CDR3 DNA reads TGCGCCAGCAGCTTCGACAGGAAGAACACTGAAGCTTTCTTT. It yields the protein CASSFDRKNTEAFF.

The CDR3 here is CATSDSGQGNEKLFF. Written as DNA, the CDR3 is TGTGCCACCAGTGATTCGGGACAGGGGAATGAAAAACTGTTTTTT. This sequence joins TRBV24-1 and TRBJ1-4, with 10 bases matching TRBD1. Per the germline V gene, CDR1 is KGHDR and CDR2 is SFDVKD. CDR3 size: 15 residues. After removal of 2 bases from V and 5 bases from J, the junction contained 1 base not matched to a gene.

This chain joins TRBV19 and TRBJ2-3, with TRBD2 as a possible D gene (5 bases). Trimming removed 7 bases at V and 4 bases at J, with 18 bases between. The CDR3 has 15 residues. Germline values: CDR1 LNHDA, CDR2 SQIVND (reference sequence). CDR3 protein: CASTHSGPPADTQYF. In DNA, the CDR3 is TGTGCCAGTACCCACAGCGGACCACCCGCAGATACGCAGTATTTT.

The gene calls are TRBV6-5 and TRBJ1-2; D is unresolved. Germline loops: CDR1 MNHEY, CDR2 SVGAGI. The V end was cut by 0 bases, the J end by 8 bases, with 10 bases between. The length of the CDR3 is 13 residues. The CDR3 loop is CASSYSGGSGYTF. The CDR3 DNA is TGTGCCAGCAGTTACTCGGGAGGGTCGGGCTACACCTTC.

This sequence joins TRBV29-1 and TRBJ1-5; TRBD1 aligns across 8 bases. CDR1 and CDR2 (germline): SQVTM, ANQGSEA. The CDR3 consists of 14 residues. J gave up 3 bases and V 7 bases, and 8 bases lay outside the gene matches. CDR3 amino acids: CSAPLTGANQPQHF. In DNA, the CDR3 is TGCAGCGCGCCCCTGACAGGGGCCAATCAGCCCCAGCATTTT.

The V and J genes are TRBV5-1 and TRBJ2-3; the D is unclear. V lost 3 bases to trimming and J lost 4 bases, with 9 bases between them. The germline CDR1 and CDR2 sequences are SGHRS and YFSETQ. CDR3 length equals 13 residues. CDR3 in DNA: TGCGCCAGCAGCTCCACAGTGGCAGATACGCAGTATTTT. Encoded protein: CASSSTVADTQYF.

The V and J genes are TRBV18 and TRBJ2-5; possible D gene TRBD2, 7 bases. CDR3 length: 13 residues. Germline loops: CDR1 KGHSH, CDR2 LQKENI. Deletions cut 3 bases from V and 4 bases from J, with 9 bases between. CDR3 bases: TGTGCCAGCTCACCGAGGGGGGGAGAGACCCAGTACTTC. Translating gives CASSPRGGETQYF.

CDR3 bases: TGTGCCACCAGCCCCAGACAGGGAGATGGCTACACCTTC. This encodes CATSPRQGDGYTF. This rearrangement joins TRBV15 to TRBJ1-2, with 7 bases matching TRBD1. Germline CDR1 is LNHNV and CDR2 is YYDKDF (reference sequence). Trimming at V came to 5 bases and at J to 6 bases, leaving 6 bases not matched to a gene. The length of the CDR3 is 13 residues. Drawing the rest from reference TRBV15 and TRBJ1-2, the complete variable domain is DAMVIQNPRYQVTQFGKPVTLSCSQTLNHNVMYWYQQKSSQAPKLLFHYYDKDFNNEADTPDNFQSRRPNTSFCFLDIRSPGLGDTAMYLCATSPRQGDGYTFGSGTRLTVV.

The chain has TRBV30 and TRBJ2-7, with D possibly matching TRBD2 (8 bases). CDR3 length: 15 residues. Germline V gene lookup returns CDR1 GTSNPN and CDR2 SVGIG (reference sequence). The ends were cut back, 3 bases at V and 2 bases at J, with 17 bases in the middle. The CDR3 DNA follows: TGTGCCTGGAGGAGGGGGCGGGAGGCGCCCTACGAGCAGTACTTC. It encodes CAWRRGREAPYEQYF.

This clone was picked up a small number of times. The V gene is TRBV7-8, the J gene TRBJ1-1, with TRBD1 identical over 7 bases. CDR1 is SGHVS and CDR2 is FQNEAQ in the germline V gene. The CDR3 extends over 15 amino acids. After removal of 4 bases from V and 1 base from J, the junction contained 6 bases not matched to a gene. The CDR3 spells CASSSRTGQNTEAFF. The DNA for the CDR3 is TGTGCCAGCAGCTCGCGGACAGGCCAGAACACTGAAGCTTTCTTT.

The chain has TRBV5-1 and TRBJ2-7; 7 bases map to TRBD1. The V segment lost 4 bases and the J segment 2 bases; nucleotides outside the gene matches: 6. The CDR3 consists of 14 residues. Germline CDR1 reads SGHRS; CDR2 reads YFSETQ. CDR3 loop: CASSLTGTAYEQYF. The DNA of the CDR3 is TGCGCCAGCAGCCTAACCGGGACAGCCTACGAGCAGTACTTC.

The V call is TRBV6-5, the J call TRBJ1-6; possible D gene TRBD1, 5 bases. Germline-derived CDR1 and CDR2 are MNHEY and SVGAGI. V was trimmed by 6 bases and J by 10 bases, leaving 19 bases between them. The CDR3 is 15 residues long. The CDR3 is CASSHGGGVGSPLHF. CDR3 bases: TGTGCCAGCAGCCACGGGGGGGGTGTGGGGTCACCCCTCCACTTT.

V is TRBV6-5 and J is TRBJ1-1; a possible D gene is TRBD1 (6 bases). CDR1 and CDR2 (germline): MNHEY, SVGAGI. There are 14 residues in the CDR3. Between the trimmed V and J ends, which lost 5 bases and 4 bases, there was a span of 14 bases. CDR3 loop: CASSHPRGGTEAFF. In DNA, the CDR3 is TGTGCCAGCAGTCACCCTAGGGGGGGCACTGAAGCTTTCTTT.